This TCR beta chain was identified during a study of a mutant IDH1 vaccine in newly diagnosed glioma. The data were produced by immunoSEQ multiplex PCR, yet TCRdb's version contains in-frame clones alone and is incomplete. This table has about 64,000 clones, about 74% appearing once. The time point denotes: week 35, safety follow-up. Vaccinated patients received 300 ug of mutant IDH1 20-mer peptide per dose, with topical imiquimod. On this clone: Its antigen is currently unknown.

This CDR3 spans 14 amino acids. V gave up 0 bases and J gave up 2 bases, with 8 bases separating them. Germline loops: CDR1 MNHEY, CDR2 SMNVEV (reference sequence). The sequences come from PBMCs, collected from a glioma patient whose treatment included an IDH1 peptide vaccine. This sequence was found in a man aged 45-65 years with glioma. This chain uses TRBV27 with TRBJ2-7; no clear D. CDR3: CASSLSGQPYEQYF. CDR3 coding DNA: TGTGCCAGCAGTTTATCTGGGCAGCCCTACGAGCAGTACTTC.